The subject of this entry is one T cell receptor beta chain. The target antigen is unknown. With the Oncomine TCR Beta short-read assay, DNA from cultured CD4+ T cells was sequenced. MiXCR, run by TCRdb on the PCR reads, gives a single entry per CDR3 protein. Among almost 20,000 distinct CDR3 sequences, less than 55% were seen once, and the ten largest hold roughly 17%. The entry originates in a study of vaccination and CD4 T cells after COVID-19. About the research overall: Stimuli were overlapping spike peptide pools of SARS-CoV-2 and three common cold coronaviruses (HCoV-NL63, HCoV-OC43, HCoV-229E).

Treatment in this sample: roughly ten-day PBMC culture with coronavirus spike peptide pools or control peptides (ViraFEST assay). Per germline, CDR1 SNHLY and CDR2 FYNNEI. V was cut by 0 bases and J by 6 bases, with 16 bases left in between. The CDR3 loop spans 16 amino acids. The TCR sequence derives from a human donor who had recovered from COVID-19. Sample: CD4+ T cells from blood, cultured in vitro. V is TRBV2 and J is TRBJ2-3; TRBD1 is a possible D gene (6 bases). DNA of the CDR3: TGTGCCAGCAGTGAAGCCTCCGGGACACTTGGTGATACGCAGTATTTT. This encodes CASSEASGTLGDTQYF.